This T cell receptor (beta chain) came from a study of blood T cell repertoires in COVID-19. Germline V gives CDR1 SGHAT, CDR2 FQNNGV. The CDR3 covers 16 residues. V lost 3 bases and J lost 6, with 18 bases in between. This clone was observed once. Original processing methods: How many nucleated cells were present was estimated from reference gene primer amplification. Repertoires were generated with immunoSEQ multiplex PCR, while TCRdb's copy carries only in-frame clones and drops some. From that table come the V and J calls and clone size; the DNA was used to work out D and trimming. Here the sample spans about 82,000 clones, over 70% being singletons.

This TCR derives from a woman aged 40-49 years with active or convalescent COVID-19. Sequencing input: peripheral blood. The chain is built from TRBV11-2 and TRBJ2-1; weak D call: TRBD2 (7 bases). CDR3 sequence reads: CASSLDRGALRNEQFF. The CDR3 nucleotides are TGTGCCAGCAGCTTGGACCGGGGGGCCCTTCGCAATGAGCAGTTCTTC.